The 17 T cell receptor beta chains in this list originate from one sample, sequenced in a study of shared clonotypes between healthy human individuals. Profiled with immunoSEQ multiplex PCR; TCRdb holds only in-frame clones, not every one. The top ten hold under 2% of the sample, which has some 790,000 clones, around 77% seen once. Material for sequencing was memory CD4+ T cells sorted from blood. As to subset: CD45RA-negative fraction. These receptors were collected from a woman aged 30 to 39 in good health.

V gene TRBV2 combines with J gene TRBJ2-5; 9 bases line up with TRBD2. CDR1 SNHLY and CDR2 FYNNEI come from the germline V gene. J gave up 5 bases and V 7 bases, and 5 bases lay outside the gene matches. The CDR3 is 13 amino acids. The CDR3 sequence is CASNLSGRETQYF. Written as DNA, the CDR3 is TGTGCCAGCAACCTAAGCGGGAGGGAGACCCAGTACTTC. Full variable domain (missing parts from reference TRBV2 and TRBJ2-5): EPEVTQTPSHQVTQMGQEVILRCVPISNHLYFYWYRQILGQKVEFLVSFYNNEISEKSEIFDDQFSVERPDGSNFTLKIRSTKLEDSAMYFCASNLSGRETQYFGPGTRLLVL.

This clone is a singleton in its sample. This chain uses TRBV10-3 with TRBJ2-7; unclear D gene. V was clipped by 4 bases and J by 2 bases, with 9 bases between them. The CDR3 is 13 amino acids. The germline V gene has CDR1 ENHRY and CDR2 SYGVKD. In DNA, the CDR3 is TGTGCCATCAGTGGGGCGGAAACCTACGAGCAGTACTTC. It encodes CAISGAETYEQYF.

The rearrangement joins TRBV4-1 to TRBJ1-3; no firm D call. CDR1 is MGHRA and CDR2 is YSYEKL in the germline V gene. The CDR3 covers 14 residues. V lost 2 bases and J lost 5, with 10 bases in between. The CDR3 loop reads CASSQPPGRNTIYF. The CDR3 nucleotides read TGCGCCAGCAGCCAACCTCCCGGACGAAACACCATATATTTT.

Worth noting for this clone: This sample includes further DNA sequences coding for the same CDR3. The gene calls are TRBV5-1 and TRBJ1-1; a weak D match, TRBD1 (5 bases). Germline lookup yields CDR1 SGHRS and CDR2 YFSETQ. V was cut by 0 bases and J by 1 base, with 7 bases left in between. There are 14 residues in the CDR3. CDR3: CASSLGQPNTEAFF. The CDR3 DNA reads TGCGCCAGCAGCTTGGGACAGCCGAACACTGAAGCTTTCTTT.

The chain combines TRBV4-1 with TRBJ1-5; D uncertain. Germline loops: CDR1 MGHRA, CDR2 YSYEKL. The V and J ends lost 4 bases and 2 bases respectively, with 15 bases between them. The CDR3 is 16 residues long. Here the CDR3 reads CASSPLGFSGNQPQHF. The CDR3 DNA reads TGCGCCAGCAGCCCCCTGGGGTTCTCGGGCAATCAGCCCCAGCATTTT.

This rearrangement joins TRBV25-1 to TRBJ1-1; D remains ambiguous. Trimming took off 0 bases at V and 7 bases at J, with 15 bases between the two ends. This CDR3 is 15 amino acids long. Germline CDR1 and CDR2: MGHDK and SYGVNS. CDR3 nucleotide sequence: TGTGCCAGCAGTGAATACGGCGCCTCGAGGAATGAAGCTTTCTTT. Its protein product is CASSEYGASRNEAFF.

As regards this clone: It may be a read error: a sequence one base away is much more abundant. This chain connects TRBV11-2 to TRBJ2-1, with 11 bases aligning to TRBD2. Germline V gene lookup returns CDR1 SGHAT and CDR2 FQNNGV. The CDR3 runs 15 residues. The CDR3 nucleotides read TGTACCAGCAGCTTAAGGACTAGCGGGTTGAATGAGCAGTTCTTC. It specifies CTSSLRTSGLNEQFF.

V gene TRBV19 combines with J gene TRBJ2-5, with TRBD2 matching 7 bases. After removal of 6 bases from V and 4 bases from J, the junction contained 11 bases not matched to a gene. This CDR3 spans 15 amino acids. Germline V gene data show CDR1 as LNHDA and CDR2 as SQIVND (reference sequence). Here the CDR3 DNA reads TGTGCCAGTAGAGGGGCGGGAGATCGACGAGAGACCCAGTACTTC. This encodes CASRGAGDRRETQYF.

The rearrangement joins TRBV7-3 to TRBJ2-1; TRBD1 matches 9 bases. The CDR3 consists of 16 residues. Trimming cost V 5 bases and J 8 bases; bases outside gene matches: 13. Germline V lookup: CDR1 SGHTA, CDR2 FQGTGA. The CDR3 nucleotides read TGTGCCAGCAGCCCAGGGACAGGGAAACTGTTCGATGAGCAGTTCTTC. This sequence encodes CASSPGTGKLFDEQFF.

The rearrangement joins TRBV4-1 to TRBJ1-6; the match to TRBD1 covers 9 bases. This CDR3 has 16 residues. Germline CDR1 reads MGHRA; CDR2 reads YSYEKL. Trimming cost V 4 bases and J 4 bases; bases outside gene matches: 5. The CDR3 DNA is TGCGCCAGCAGCCCCCTGACAGGGGGATATAATTCACCCCTCCACTTT. As protein: CASSPLTGGYNSPLHF.

The genes are TRBV6-6 and TRBJ2-1, with D possibly matching TRBD1 (5 bases). This CDR3 is built from 15 residues. Trimming removed 2 bases from V and 4 bases from J, with 12 bases in between. Per germline, CDR1 MNHNY and CDR2 SVGAGI (reference sequence). Written as DNA, the CDR3 is TGTGCCAGCAGTTACGGGGCAGAGAAGTACAATGAGCAGTTCTTC. Amino acid sequence: CASSYGAEKYNEQFF.

This rearrangement joins TRBV6-9 to TRBJ1-2; D is unresolved. Germline-derived CDR1 and CDR2 are MNHGY and SVAAGI. V shed 7 bases and J shed 7 bases, with 13 bases lying between them. There are 12 residues in the CDR3. CDR3 residues: CASNTASSGYTF. In DNA, the CDR3 is TGTGCCAGCAATACAGCTAGTAGTGGCTACACCTTC.

The chain recombines TRBV18 with TRBJ2-7; perhaps TRBD1 as D (5 bases). Trimming took 2 bases from V and 3 from J, leaving 14 bases between them. The CDR3 contains 15 residues. Germline loops: CDR1 KGHSH, CDR2 LQKENI. CDR3 nucleotide sequence: TGTGCCAGCTCACCAAAAGACAGACCATTCTACGAGCAGTACTTC. It specifies CASSPKDRPFYEQYF.

The chain is built from TRBV2 and TRBJ2-1; TRBD1 aligns across 8 bases. The germline gives CDR1 SNHLY, CDR2 FYNNEI. There are 16 residues in the CDR3. After removal of 6 bases from V and 4 bases from J, the junction contained 11 bases not matched to a gene. The CDR3 loop reads CASRPTGQGTYNEQFF. CDR3 coding DNA: TGTGCCAGCAGACCCACAGGACAGGGTACATACAATGAGCAGTTCTTC.

The chain is built from TRBV29-1 and TRBJ2-7, with 10 bases that match TRBD2. Germline V gives CDR1 SQVTM, CDR2 ANQGSEA. The CDR3 contains 12 residues. Trimming at V came to 4 bases and at J to 6 bases, leaving 3 bases not matched to a gene. The CDR3 DNA follows: TGCAGCGTTGCTAGCGGGAGCTCCGAGCAGTACTTC. Protein sequence: CSVASGSSEQYF.

This sequence joins TRBV7-9 and TRBJ2-2; TRBD2 matches 10 bases. In germline, CDR1 is SEHNR, CDR2 FQNEAQ (reference sequence). The trim removed 0 bases at V and 1 base at J, leaving 2 bases unmatched. The CDR3 loop spans 17 amino acids. CDR3: CASSLALAGVNTGELFF. CDR3 coding DNA: TGTGCCAGCAGCTTAGCGCTAGCGGGAGTGAACACCGGGGAGCTGTTTTTT.

The rearrangement joins TRBV5-1 to TRBJ2-3; TRBD1 agrees at 7 bases. From germline, CDR1 is SGHRS and CDR2 YFSETQ. V lost 0 bases and J lost 2; bases outside the gene matches: 9. The CDR3 contains 17 residues. CDR3 sequence: CASSLGPGQRDTDTQYF. The CDR3 nucleotides read TGCGCCAGCAGCTTGGGACCGGGACAGCGAGACACAGATACGCAGTATTTT. Using reference TRBV5-1 and TRBJ2-3 for the parts outside the CDR3, the full variable domain is KAGVTQTPRYLIKTRGQQVTLSCSPISGHRSVSWYQQTPGQGLQFLFEYFSETQRNKGNFPGRFSGRQFSNSRSEMNVSTLELGDSALYLCASSLGPGQRDTDTQYFGPGTRLTVL.